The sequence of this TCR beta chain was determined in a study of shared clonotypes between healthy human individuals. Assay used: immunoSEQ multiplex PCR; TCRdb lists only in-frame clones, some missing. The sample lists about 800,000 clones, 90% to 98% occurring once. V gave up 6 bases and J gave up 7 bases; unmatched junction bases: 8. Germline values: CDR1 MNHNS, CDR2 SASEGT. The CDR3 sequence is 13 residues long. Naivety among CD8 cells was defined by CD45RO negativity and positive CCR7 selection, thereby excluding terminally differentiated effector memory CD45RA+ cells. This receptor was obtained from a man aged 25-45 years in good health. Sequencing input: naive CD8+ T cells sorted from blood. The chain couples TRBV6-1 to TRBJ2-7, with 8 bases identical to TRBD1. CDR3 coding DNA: TGTGCCAGCAGCGGACAGGGACATCGGGAGCAGTACTTC. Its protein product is CASSGQGHREQYF.